Listed below are T cell receptor beta chains from one sample, sequenced in a study of identical twins. TCRdb passed the 5' RACE reads through MiXCR, listing each CDR3 protein once. The sample has about 720,000 distinct CDR3 sequences; 8.6% are singletons. The sample also formed part of further work on yellow fever vaccine responses in identical twins.

Input material: PBMCs. The receptors come from a woman in her late teens or twenties in good health. CDR3s include the opening cysteine and the closing phenylalanine or tryptophan. D genes are given only for firm matches. The size of a clone is reported for some rows only, either as once, few or many, or as a class for expanded clones.

DNA: TGTGCCAGCAGCTTCCCGACAGGGGTCTACGAGCAGTACTTC
CDR3: CASSFPTGVYEQYF
D: TRBD1
J: TRBJ2-7
V: TRBV11-2
size: NA

DNA: TGTGCCAGCAGCTTAGGACACGTCTATGGCTACACCTTC
CDR3: CASSLGHVYGYTF
D: NA
J: TRBJ1-2
V: TRBV12-3/TRBV12-4
size: many

DNA: TGCAGTGCCCGGACTAGCGGGCCTCGGGAGGGTGAGCAGTTCTTC
CDR3: CSARTSGPREGEQFF
D: TRBD2
J: TRBJ2-1
V: TRBV20-1
size: few

DNA: TGTGCCAGCAGTTTGGACAGGGGCGACGAGCAGTACTTC
CDR3: CASSLDRGDEQYF
D: TRBD1
J: TRBJ2-7
V: TRBV25-1
size: many

DNA: TGCGCCAGCAGCTTGAGGGTTGCGGGAAAACTGTTTTTT
CDR3: CASSLRVAGKLFF
D: NA
J: TRBJ1-4
V: TRBV5-1
size: few

DNA: TGTGCCAGCAGCCCAGGCCCTGGCGAAAAACTGTTTTTT
CDR3: CASSPGPGEKLFF
D: NA
J: TRBJ1-4
V: TRBV11-3
size: few

DNA: TGCAGCGTAGCAGGGTTCTCGAACACTGAAGCTTTCTTT
CDR3: CSVAGFSNTEAFF
D: NA
J: TRBJ1-1
V: TRBV29-1
size: few

DNA: TGTGCCAGCAGCCAAGTTCGAGCGGGACCCTACAATGAGCAGTTCTTC
CDR3: CASSQVRAGPYNEQFF
D: TRBD2
J: TRBJ2-1
V: TRBV4-2
size: NA

DNA: TGTGCCAGCAGTACGAGACAGTACACCGGGGAGCTGTTTTTT
CDR3: CASSTRQYTGELFF
D: NA
J: TRBJ2-2
V: TRBV12-3/TRBV12-4
size: NA

DNA: TGTGCCAGCAGCCAAGATCATAGCGGGAGGAGCTCCTACGAGCAGTACTTC
CDR3: CASSQDHSGRSSYEQYF
D: TRBD2
J: TRBJ2-7
V: TRBV4-2
size: few

DNA: TGTGCCAGCAGCTTGTCCGCGGGAAGGGCAGATACGCAGTATTTT
CDR3: CASSLSAGRADTQYF
D: NA
J: TRBJ2-3
V: TRBV7-8
size: few

DNA: TGCAGCGTCCGACCAGGGGGTACCGGGGAGCTGTTTTTT
CDR3: CSVRPGGTGELFF
D: TRBD1
J: TRBJ2-2
V: TRBV29-1
size: few

DNA: TGTGCCAGCTCTGACGGGGGCGGTTCACCCCTCCACTTT
CDR3: CASSDGGGSPLHF
D: NA
J: TRBJ1-6
V: TRBV9
size: many

DNA: TGTGCCAGTAGTATTGATATTGCCAATGAGCAGTTCTTC
CDR3: CASSIDIANEQFF
D: NA
J: TRBJ2-1
V: TRBV19
size: many

DNA: TGTGCCAGCAGCTTCCCAAACCCCTCTGGGGCCAACGTCCTGACTTTC
CDR3: CASSFPNPSGANVLTF
D: NA
J: TRBJ2-6
V: TRBV7-2
size: NA

DNA: TGTGCCAGCAGCCACCGTCCTGAGGGTAAAGAGACCCAGTACTTC
CDR3: CASSHRPEGKETQYF
D: NA
J: TRBJ2-5
V: TRBV6-1
size: NA

DNA: TGTGCCAGTTTGGGACTAGGCAAGGAGACCCAGTACTTC
CDR3: CASLGLGKETQYF
D: TRBD2
J: TRBJ2-5
V: TRBV2
size: few

DNA: TGTGCCAGCAGTTCATCGGGACAGGGGAGGTACGAGCAGTACTTC
CDR3: CASSSSGQGRYEQYF
D: TRBD1
J: TRBJ2-7
V: TRBV12-3/TRBV12-4
size: many

DNA: TGTGCCAGCAGTTTTAGTACAGAGTATTCACCCCTCCACTTT
CDR3: CASSFSTEYSPLHF
D: NA
J: TRBJ1-6
V: TRBV12-3/TRBV12-4
size: many

DNA: TGTGCCAGCAGGACATCGAATAATTCACCCCTCCACTTT
CDR3: CASRTSNNSPLHF
D: NA
J: TRBJ1-6
V: TRBV6-5
size: few

DNA: TGTGCCAGCAGTGACAGGGTCTTCTACGAGCAGTACTTC
CDR3: CASSDRVFYEQYF
D: TRBD1
J: TRBJ2-7
V: TRBV6-2/TRBV6-3
size: NA

DNA: TGTGCCAGCAGCTGGACTAGCGGGTCAGAGACCCAGTACTTC
CDR3: CASSWTSGSETQYF
D: TRBD2
J: TRBJ2-5
V: TRBV11-2
size: NA

DNA: TGTGCCAGCAGTTCCGGACACCAAAGCTCCTACGAGCAGTACTTC
CDR3: CASSSGHQSSYEQYF
D: NA
J: TRBJ2-7
V: TRBV28
size: NA

DNA: TGTGCCACCAGCAGAGAGGGACAGTTCTACGAGCAGTACTTC
CDR3: CATSREGQFYEQYF
D: TRBD1
J: TRBJ2-7
V: TRBV15
size: many

DNA: TGTGCCAGCAGTTTATTGCCACTACTCTCTGGGGCCAACGTCCTGACTTTC
CDR3: CASSLLPLLSGANVLTF
D: NA
J: TRBJ2-6
V: TRBV12-3/TRBV12-4
size: few

DNA: TGCGCCAGCAGCCAAGGTTCCGGAAAGCAGTACTTC
CDR3: CASSQGSGKQYF
D: NA
J: TRBJ2-7
V: TRBV4-1
size: few

DNA: TGCAGTGCTAGGATCGCCGGCGGGACTCGAGCGTACACCGGGGAGCTGTTTTTT
CDR3: CSARIAGGTRAYTGELFF
D: NA
J: TRBJ2-2
V: TRBV20-1
size: NA

DNA: TGTGCCAGCAGTGACTATCAGGGGTCCAATTCACCCCTCCACTTT
CDR3: CASSDYQGSNSPLHF
D: NA
J: TRBJ1-6
V: TRBV25-1
size: NA

DNA: TGTGCCAGCAGGAAAGGGAACCTAGCGGGAGGGAAAAATGAGCAGTTCTTC
CDR3: CASRKGNLAGGKNEQFF
D: TRBD2
J: TRBJ2-1
V: TRBV6-1
size: NA

DNA: TGTGCCAGCAGTTACAGGGAGGGTGGAAACACCATATATTTT
CDR3: CASSYREGGNTIYF
D: NA
J: TRBJ1-3
V: TRBV6-5
size: NA

DNA: TGTGCCAGCAGTTCCACAGGGGGCGCGGCAGATACGCAGTATTTT
CDR3: CASSSTGGAADTQYF
D: TRBD1
J: TRBJ2-3
V: TRBV12-3/TRBV12-4
size: many

DNA: TGCAGCGTTGAGGGGGCCAGAAAAGACGAGCAGTACTTC
CDR3: CSVEGARKDEQYF
D: NA
J: TRBJ2-7
V: TRBV29-1
size: few

DNA: TGTGCCAGCTCACCACCATCATTCTTCGGCGTCAGGGGGGTCTACGAGCAGTACTTC
CDR3: CASSPPSFFGVRGVYEQYF
D: NA
J: TRBJ2-7
V: TRBV18
size: NA

DNA: TGTGCCAGCAGCATACCTCTTTTATACGAGCAGTACTTC
CDR3: CASSIPLLYEQYF
D: NA
J: TRBJ2-7
V: TRBV12-3/TRBV12-4
size: many

DNA: TGTGCCAGCAACCGCGACGGGGGGCGAGAAGAGACCCAGTACTTC
CDR3: CASNRDGGREETQYF
D: NA
J: TRBJ2-5
V: TRBV7-9
size: NA

DNA: TGTGCCCTTAGGGCAGGGGGTTACACAGATACGCAGTATTTT
CDR3: CALRAGGYTDTQYF
D: TRBD1
J: TRBJ2-3
V: TRBV10-3
size: few

DNA: TGTGCCAGCAGCCAAAGCGGGACAGGGGTTGGCTACACCTTC
CDR3: CASSQSGTGVGYTF
D: TRBD1
J: TRBJ1-2
V: TRBV14
size: few

DNA: TGTGCCAGCAGGGCTTCGGGGGGCAACTATGGCTACACCTTC
CDR3: CASRASGGNYGYTF
D: NA
J: TRBJ1-2
V: TRBV12-3/TRBV12-4
size: many

DNA: TGTGCCAGCAGCCTAGGACCCTTACTAGCCCCGGGCGAGCAGTACTTC
CDR3: CASSLGPLLAPGEQYF
D: NA
J: TRBJ2-7
V: TRBV7-6
size: few

DNA: TGTGCCAGCAGTTTCCGGACAGGGGCGATATACAATGAGCAGTTCTTC
CDR3: CASSFRTGAIYNEQFF
D: TRBD1
J: TRBJ2-1
V: TRBV6-5
size: NA

DNA: TGCGCCAGCAGCCAAGATAAGTTCTACGAGCAGTACTTC
CDR3: CASSQDKFYEQYF
D: NA
J: TRBJ2-7
V: TRBV4-1
size: NA

DNA: TGCAGTGCTTCGCAGGGAAACGAGCAGTACTTC
CDR3: CSASQGNEQYF
D: NA
J: TRBJ2-7
V: TRBV20-1
size: NA

DNA: TGTGCCAGCAGCTCACAGGGTGCTGGTGAAGCTTTCTTT
CDR3: CASSSQGAGEAFF
D: NA
J: TRBJ1-1
V: TRBV7-3
size: NA

DNA: TGCGCCAGCAGCTTGGTCCGGACAGGGAGGGCCAATGAGCAGTTCTTC
CDR3: CASSLVRTGRANEQFF
D: NA
J: TRBJ2-1
V: TRBV5-1
size: NA

DNA: TGTGCCAGCAGTCAAACAGTACATGGGGAGCAGTTCTTC
CDR3: CASSQTVHGEQFF
D: NA
J: TRBJ2-1
V: TRBV7-2
size: many

DNA: TGCAGTGCTAGACCCTCGGGACAGGGTTCCTACGAGCAGTACTTC
CDR3: CSARPSGQGSYEQYF
D: TRBD1
J: TRBJ2-7
V: TRBV20-1
size: few

DNA: TGTGCCAGCAGTTTAATGTCTGGGACAGGTACCGGGGAGCTGTTTTTT
CDR3: CASSLMSGTGTGELFF
D: TRBD1
J: TRBJ2-2
V: TRBV28
size: many

DNA: TGTGCCCTCATTCGAACTAGCGGGGGTACCTACAATGAGCAGTTCTTC
CDR3: CALIRTSGGTYNEQFF
D: TRBD2
J: TRBJ2-1
V: TRBV2
size: NA

DNA: TGCAGCGTTGAAGATCCCAGCTTACAACAGACAAACACTGAAGCTTTCTTT
CDR3: CSVEDPSLQQTNTEAFF
D: NA
J: TRBJ1-1
V: TRBV29-1
size: few

DNA: TGTGCCAGCAGTGTCGGGGGGCACACTGAAGCTTTCTTT
CDR3: CASSVGGHTEAFF
D: NA
J: TRBJ1-1
V: TRBV6-1
size: NA

DNA: TGCAGTGCTTTTGGGACTAGCGGGAGCTACGAGCAGTACTTC
CDR3: CSAFGTSGSYEQYF
D: TRBD2
J: TRBJ2-7
V: TRBV20-1
size: many

DNA: TGTGCCATCGGGACAGCCGTTAACGAGCAGTACTTC
CDR3: CAIGTAVNEQYF
D: TRBD1
J: TRBJ2-7
V: TRBV28
size: many

DNA: TGTGCCACCAGCAGTCCACAGGGAACCTACGAGCAGTACTTC
CDR3: CATSSPQGTYEQYF
D: NA
J: TRBJ2-7
V: TRBV15
size: many

DNA: TGTGCCAGCAGTTTAGCGGGAACCTACAATGAGCAGTTCTTC
CDR3: CASSLAGTYNEQFF
D: TRBD2
J: TRBJ2-1
V: TRBV7-8
size: many

DNA: TGCGCCAGCAGCTTCGGTGCGGCGGGGAGATATGAGCAGTTCTTC
CDR3: CASSFGAAGRYEQFF
D: NA
J: TRBJ2-1
V: TRBV5-1
size: NA

DNA: TGTGCCAGTAGAATGAGCAACACCGGGGAGCTGTTTTTT
CDR3: CASRMSNTGELFF
D: NA
J: TRBJ2-2
V: TRBV19
size: NA

DNA: TGCAGCGTTGAAGATCCTAGCGGGGCCTGGCATGAGCAGTTCTTC
CDR3: CSVEDPSGAWHEQFF
D: TRBD2
J: TRBJ2-1
V: TRBV29-1
size: NA

DNA: TGCAGTGCTAGATACCTCAGCGGGTTAGACGAGCAGTACTTC
CDR3: CSARYLSGLDEQYF
D: NA
J: TRBJ2-7
V: TRBV20-1
size: few